The 32 T cell receptor beta chains listed next were all sequenced from one sample in a study of blood T cell repertoires in COVID-19. Clones were read by immunoSEQ multiplex PCR, and TCRdb kept only the in-frame ones, dropping some. The sample has under 75,000 clones, over 75% seen once. Sequenced: peripheral blood. These receptors all stem from a man aged 45-60 years with active COVID-19.

J is TRBJ1-2 and V is TRBV5-1; no reliable D call. Germline V CDR1 and CDR2: SGHRS, YFSETQ. V was clipped by 2 bases and J by 11 bases, with 16 bases between them. CDR3 length equals 13 residues. The CDR3 region is CASSFGEGDFYTF. Here the CDR3 DNA reads TGCGCCAGCAGCTTTGGCGAGGGAGATTTTTACACCTTC.

The chain couples TRBV3-1 (or the pseudogene TRBV3-2) to TRBJ2-3; D perhaps matches TRBD1 (6 bases). V was trimmed by 2 bases and J by 4 bases, leaving 13 bases between them. Germline-derived CDR1 and CDR2 are LGHDT and YNNKEL (reference sequence). The CDR3 has 15 amino acids. Here the CDR3 reads CASSQRDTRSDTQYF. The CDR3 DNA reads as TGTGCCAGCAGCCAAAGGGACACCCGCTCAGATACGCAGTATTTT.

In nucleotides, the CDR3 is TGTGCCAGCAGCTTAGCCGGGGTAGGCAGGCAAATGGGGAACACTGAAGCTTTCTTT. Translation gives CASSLAGVGRQMGNTEAFF. The chain joins TRBV7-6 to TRBJ1-1; D is ambiguous. Trimming took off 0 bases at V and 1 base at J, with 21 bases between the two ends. The CDR3 runs to 19 residues. Germline V lookup: CDR1 SGHVS, CDR2 FNYEAQ.

The chain joins TRBV25-1 to TRBJ1-1; D is possibly TRBD1 (6 bases). The CDR3 spans 15 residues. Trimming took 6 bases from V and 0 from J, leaving 14 bases between them. The germline V gene has CDR1 MGHDK and CDR2 SYGVNS. Here the CDR3 DNA reads TGTGCCAGCAGGAGCCCGGGACACATGAACACTGAAGCTTTCTTT. The encoded protein is CASRSPGHMNTEAFF.

V usage is TRBV7-6 and J usage is TRBJ2-7; 8 bases are shared with TRBD2. J was trimmed by 0 bases and V by 5 bases; bases with no gene match: 15. This CDR3 contains 18 residues. Germline V gene sequence: CDR1 SGHVS, CDR2 FNYEAQ. DNA for the CDR3: TGTGCCAGCAGCCCGAGCACCTCTAGCGGGCACTACTCCTACGAGCAGTACTTC. Residues: CASSPSTSSGHYSYEQYF.

This chain connects TRBV7-9 to TRBJ1-6, with 7 positions matching TRBD1. This CDR3 spans 14 amino acids. The germline V gene encodes CDR1 SEHNR and CDR2 FQNEAQ (reference sequence). The V and J ends lost 3 bases and 5 bases, in that order; junction bases with no gene match: 1. In DNA, the CDR3 is TGTGCCAGCAGCTTGGGACAGAATAATTCACCCCTCCACTTT. Encoded protein: CASSLGQNNSPLHF.

The genes are TRBV12-3 or TRBV12-4 and TRBJ2-7; TRBD1 aligns across 10 bases. The V segment lost 4 bases and the J segment 6 bases; nucleotides outside the gene matches: 3. CDR3 length equals 13 residues. The CDR3: CASSWDRGREQYF. The CDR3 nucleotides read TGTGCCAGCAGTTGGGACAGGGGACGCGAGCAGTACTTC.

CDR3 protein: CAIRWEANYGYTF. CDR3 DNA sequence: TGTGCCATCAGATGGGAGGCTAACTATGGCTACACCTTC. V usage is TRBV10-3 and J usage is TRBJ1-2; D call uncertain. Between the trimmed V and J ends, which lost 6 bases and 0 bases, there was a span of 8 bases. CDR1 and CDR2 (germline): ENHRY, SYGVKD. This CDR3 contains 13 residues.

J is TRBJ2-7 and V is TRBV5-1, with D unresolved. Per germline, CDR1 SGHRS and CDR2 YFSETQ. This CDR3 spans 12 amino acids. V was cut by 1 base and J by 5 bases, with 7 bases left in between. The CDR3 sequence is CASSLIGHEQYF. The CDR3 region has the DNA TGCGCCAGCAGCTTGATTGGCCACGAGCAGTACTTC. Full variable domain (rest looked up from reference TRBV5-1 and TRBJ2-7): KAGVTQTPRYLIKTRGQQVTLSCSPISGHRSVSWYQQTPGQGLQFLFEYFSETQRNKGNFPGRFSGRQFSNSRSEMNVSTLELGDSALYLCASSLIGHEQYFGPGTRLTVT.

This chain links TRBV7-9 with TRBJ2-7; D is unclear. Germline V CDR1 and CDR2: SEHNR, FQNEAQ (reference sequence). The ends were cut back, 5 bases at V and 4 bases at J, with 15 bases in the middle. CDR3 length: 14 residues. CDR3: CASSPGSNPYEQYF. The CDR3 bases are TGTGCCAGCAGCCCCGGGTCAAACCCTTACGAGCAGTACTTC. Full variable domain (missing parts from reference TRBV7-9 and TRBJ2-7): DTGVSQNPRHKITKRGQNVTFRCDPISEHNRLYWYRQTLGQGPEFLTYFQNEAQLEKSRLLSDRFSAERPKGSFSTLEIQRTEQGDSAMYLCASSPGSNPYEQYFGPGTRLTVT.

V and J are TRBV5-1 and TRBJ2-1; 11 positions match TRBD2. V gave up 0 bases and J gave up 10 bases; unmatched junction bases: 3. The germline gives CDR1 SGHRS, CDR2 YFSETQ. CDR3 length: 14 amino acids. The CDR3 coding sequence is TGCGCCAGCAGCTTGGTGGCTAGCGGGGGGGAGCAGTTCTTC. Translating it yields CASSLVASGGEQFF.

V gene TRBV2 combines with J gene TRBJ2-7, with D unclear. Germline V gene data show CDR1 as SNHLY and CDR2 as FYNNEI. Trimming cost V 8 bases and J 0 bases, with 8 bases left between them. The CDR3 length is 12 residues. CDR3 sequence reads: CASGQDSYEQYF. The DNA of the CDR3 is TGTGCCAGCGGCCAGGACTCCTACGAGCAGTACTTC.

The V and J genes are TRBV5-4 and TRBJ2-2; D may be TRBD1 (6 bases). Trimming took off 4 bases at V and 1 base at J, with 8 bases between the two ends. Per the germline V gene, CDR1 is SGHNT and CDR2 is YYREEE (reference sequence). This CDR3 region has 14 residues. The CDR3 protein is CASSPGQNTGELFF. The DNA of the CDR3 is TGTGCCAGCAGCCCGGGACAGAACACCGGGGAGCTGTTTTTT.

This clone was picked up one time. The chain is built from TRBV16 and TRBJ2-7, with 12 positions matching TRBD1. CDR3 length equals 13 residues. V was clipped by 5 bases and J by 6 bases; unmatched bases: 2. The germline V gene encodes CDR1 KGHSY and CDR2 FQNENV. CDR3 sequence reads: CASSGTGGSEQYF. The CDR3 bases are TGTGCCAGCAGCGGGACAGGGGGCAGCGAGCAGTACTTC.

This chain connects TRBV2 to TRBJ1-2; the D is unclear. V dropped 1 base and J dropped 8 bases, with 5 bases sitting between them. The germline V gene encodes CDR1 SNHLY and CDR2 FYNNEI. The CDR3 runs to 11 residues. CDR3 bases: TGTGCCAGCAGTGAAGGGGCCGGCTACACCTTC. This encodes CASSEGAGYTF.

The chain carries TRBV13 and TRBJ2-1; 9 nucleotides line up with TRBD1. V gave up 4 bases and J gave up 8 bases; unmatched junction bases: 3. The germline V gene encodes CDR1 PRHDT and CDR2 FYEKMQ (reference sequence). The CDR3 has 13 residues. The CDR3 sequence: CASSWDRDHEQFF. The CDR3 coding sequence is TGTGCCAGCAGCTGGGACAGGGACCATGAGCAGTTCTTC. Full variable domain (outside the CDR3, taken from reference TRBV13 and TRBJ2-1): AAGVIQSPRHLIKEKRETATLKCYPIPRHDTVYWYQQGPGQDPQFLISFYEKMQSDKGSIPDRFSAQQFSDYHSELNMSSLELGDSALYFCASSWDRDHEQFFGPGTRLTVL.

This CDR3 is CASSPPLGGSNIQYF. The CDR3 DNA sequence: TGCGCCAGCAGCCCGCCGTTGGGGGGGAGCAACATTCAGTACTTC. The chain has TRBV5-1 and TRBJ2-4; 7 bases agree with TRBD2. The CDR3 runs to 15 residues. The germline V gene has CDR1 SGHRS and CDR2 YFSETQ. The ends lost 4 bases at V and 7 bases at J; junction bases unmatched: 11.

The CDR3 is CASSTSRESGETQYF. The CDR3 DNA sequence: TGTGCCAGCTCCACTTCCAGGGAATCCGGGGAGACCCAGTACTTC. This chain connects TRBV7-9 to TRBJ2-5, with D perhaps matching TRBD1 (5 bases). The germline gives CDR1 SEHNR, CDR2 FQNEAQ (reference sequence). Trimming left V 8 bases short and J 5 bases short, with 21 bases between. The CDR3 covers 15 residues.

This chain joins TRBV7-9 and TRBJ1-2, with 8 bases aligning to TRBD1. The junction had 3 bases not matched to a gene; V was cut back by 0 bases and J by 3 bases. The length of the CDR3 is 15 residues. Per the germline V gene, CDR1 is SEHNR and CDR2 is FQNEAQ (reference sequence). The CDR3 spells CASSLAPGGDYGYTF. CDR3 DNA: TGTGCCAGCAGCTTAGCCCCAGGGGGCGACTATGGCTACACCTTC.

The J gene is TRBJ1-4, the V gene TRBV24-1; D uncertain. CDR3 length: 20 residues. From germline, CDR1 is KGHDR and CDR2 SFDVKD. Trimming left V 12 bases short and J 0 bases short, with 31 bases between. CDR3: CAPTAVIQVSPFATNEKLFF. Here the CDR3 DNA reads TGTGCCCCCACAGCAGTAATTCAGGTGTCTCCGTTTGCAACTAATGAAAAACTGTTTTTT.

This clone appeared once. The V gene is TRBV6-5, the J gene TRBJ2-1; 9 nucleotides agree with TRBD2. The V gene's germline CDR1 is MNHEY and CDR2 SVGAGI. The length of the CDR3 is 15 residues. After removal of 6 bases from V and 4 bases from J, the junction contained 7 bases not matched to a gene. DNA for the CDR3: TGTGCCAGCAGGGTAGGGACTAGCCCTTACAATGAGCAGTTCTTC. It yields the protein CASRVGTSPYNEQFF.

The CDR3 sequence: CASSLNRTVSGNTIYF. In DNA, the CDR3 is TGTGCCAGCAGCCTTAACCGGACAGTCTCTGGAAACACCATATATTTT. The chain links TRBV7-8 to TRBJ1-3; tentatively, D is TRBD1 (6 bases). The germline CDR1 and CDR2 sequences are SGHVS and FQNEAQ. V was pared by 5 bases and J by 0 bases, with 14 bases between. The CDR3 totals 16 residues.

This clone was seen a single time. The chain couples TRBV27 to TRBJ2-1, with 9 positions matching TRBD2. In germline, CDR1 is MNHEY, CDR2 SMNVEV (reference sequence). With 8 bases clipped from V and 12 bases from J, the junction kept 20 bases outside the gene matches. The CDR3 contains 16 residues. As DNA, the CDR3 is TGTGCCAGCGTGCGGAGAGCGGGGGGTAGAGTAATGACGCAGTTCTTC. Amino acid sequence: CASVRRAGGRVMTQFF.

The chain links TRBV18 to TRBJ2-5; D unresolved. Germline CDR1 reads KGHSH; CDR2 reads LQKENI. Trimming stripped 2 bases from V and 1 base from J, with 11 bases between. This CDR3 has 15 residues. CDR3 region: CASSPWVQAQETQYF. CDR3 DNA: TGTGCCAGCTCACCATGGGTCCAGGCCCAAGAGACCCAGTACTTC.

In DNA form, the CDR3 reads TGCAGCGTCCCTGGGTGGGGAAGGGGCTCGGACACTGAAGCTTTCTTT. It translates to CSVPGWGRGSDTEAFF. This chain joins TRBV29-1 and TRBJ1-1, with D possibly matching TRBD1 (5 bases). The V and J ends lost 6 bases and 3 bases respectively, with 23 bases between them. This CDR3 has 16 amino acids. The V gene's germline CDR1 is SQVTM and CDR2 ANQGSEA.

This sequence joins TRBV15 and TRBJ1-1, with 7 bases aligning to TRBD1. Germline CDR1 and CDR2: LNHNV and YYDKDF (reference sequence). The length of the CDR3 is 16 residues. V lost 3 bases, J lost 1 base, and 8 bases stayed unmatched. The CDR3 spells CATSRPGQVANTEAFF. The CDR3, as DNA: TGTGCCACCAGCAGGCCAGGACAGGTCGCGAACACTGAAGCTTTCTTT.

This chain uses TRBV4-3 with TRBJ2-1; 11 bases fit TRBD1. Germline loops: CDR1 LGHNA, CDR2 YSLEER. The CDR3 runs to 18 residues. Trimming took 4 bases from V and 1 from J; bases not matched to a gene: 9. The CDR3 loop reads CASSRSLGQGASYNEQFF. The CDR3 coding sequence is TGCGCCAGCAGCCGAAGCCTCGGACAGGGGGCGTCCTACAATGAGCAGTTCTTC.

J is TRBJ2-5 and V is TRBV9, with D possibly being TRBD2 (7 bases). CDR3 length: 15 amino acids. Germline lookup yields CDR1 SGDLS and CDR2 YYNGEE. V was shortened by 0 bases and J by 1 base, with 10 bases between the two germline ends. Here the CDR3 DNA reads TGTGCCAGCAGCGTAGTGGGGGGGCCCCAAGAGACCCAGTACTTC. Translation gives CASSVVGGPQETQYF.

This rearrangement joins TRBV11-2 to TRBJ2-2, with 8 bases that match TRBD2. V shed 3 bases, J shed 4 bases, and the junction held 7 bases outside the gene matches. Germline V CDR1 and CDR2: SGHAT, FQNNGV. There are 16 residues in the CDR3. The CDR3, as DNA: TGTGCCAGCAGCTTGGACGGGGGGGGCCCCACCGGGGAGCTGTTTTTT. Its translation: CASSLDGGGPTGELFF.

This clone is a singleton in its sample. The chain carries TRBV19 and TRBJ1-1; no clear D. Trimming shortened V by 10 bases and J by 1 base, and 10 bases separated the two germline ends. Germline assignment: CDR1 LNHDA and CDR2 SQIVND (reference sequence). CDR3 length: 12 amino acids. The CDR3 nucleotides are TGTGCCACCGTCCTAGCGAACACTGAAGCTTTCTTT. Amino acids: CATVLANTEAFF.

This clone was counted a single time. This chain connects TRBV5-5 to TRBJ1-4; the D gene is possibly TRBD1 (6 bases). Germline CDR1 SGHKS, CDR2 YYEKEE (reference sequence). V shed 1 base and J shed 7 bases, with 8 bases lying between them. The length of the CDR3 is 13 residues. The CDR3 nucleotides are TGTGCCAGCAGCTTGAAGGACAGTGAAAAACTGTTTTTT. Amino acid sequence: CASSLKDSEKLFF.

This clone was counted only a few times. CDR3 in DNA: TGTGCCAGCAGTTTCAAGGGGGGGTTTGGAGATACGCAGTATTTT. This encodes CASSFKGGFGDTQYF. The V gene is TRBV27, the J gene TRBJ2-3; D possibly corresponds to TRBD2 (7 bases). The V and J ends lost 3 bases and 5 bases respectively, with 15 bases between them. CDR1 and CDR2 from the germline V gene are MNHEY and SMNVEV (reference sequence). There are 15 residues in the CDR3.